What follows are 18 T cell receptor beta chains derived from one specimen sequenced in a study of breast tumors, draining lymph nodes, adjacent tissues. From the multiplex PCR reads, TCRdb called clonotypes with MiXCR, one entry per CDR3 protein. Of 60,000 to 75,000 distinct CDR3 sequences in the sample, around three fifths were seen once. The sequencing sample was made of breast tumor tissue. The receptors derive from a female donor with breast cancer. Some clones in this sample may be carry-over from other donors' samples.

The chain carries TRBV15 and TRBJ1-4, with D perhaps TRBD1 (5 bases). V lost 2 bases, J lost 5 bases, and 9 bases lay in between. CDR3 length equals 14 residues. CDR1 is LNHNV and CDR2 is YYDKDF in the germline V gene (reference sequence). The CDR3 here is CATSRQGVNEKLFF. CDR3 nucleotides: TGTGCCACCAGCAGACAAGGGGTAAATGAAAAACTGTTTTTT. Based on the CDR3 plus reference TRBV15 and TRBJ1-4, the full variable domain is DAMVIQNPRYQVTQFGKPVTLSCSQTLNHNVMYWYQQKSSQAPKLLFHYYDKDFNNEADTPDNFQSRRPNTSFCFLDIRSPGLGDTAMYLCATSRQGVNEKLFFGSGTQLSVL.

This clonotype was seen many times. CDR3 sequence (DNA): TGTGCCAGCAGTGATCAGGGGTCCCGGGGGGCAACTAATGAAAAACTGTTTTTT. Amino acids: CASSDQGSRGATNEKLFF. The rearrangement uses TRBV6-1 and TRBJ1-4; perhaps TRBD1 as D (6 bases). V lost 3 bases to trimming and J lost 0 bases, with 17 bases between them. This CDR3 is built from 18 residues. Germline-derived CDR1 and CDR2 are MNHNS and SASEGT.

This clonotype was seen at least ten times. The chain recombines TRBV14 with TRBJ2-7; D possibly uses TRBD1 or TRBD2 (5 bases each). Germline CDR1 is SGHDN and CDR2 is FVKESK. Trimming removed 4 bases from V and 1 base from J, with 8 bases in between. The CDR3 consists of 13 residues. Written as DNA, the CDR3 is TGTGCCAGCAGCCTGGGACCTTCCTACGAGCAGTACTTC. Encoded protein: CASSLGPSYEQYF.

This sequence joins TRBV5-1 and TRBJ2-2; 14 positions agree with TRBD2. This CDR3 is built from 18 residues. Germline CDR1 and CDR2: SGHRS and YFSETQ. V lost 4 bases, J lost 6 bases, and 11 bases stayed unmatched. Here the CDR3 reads CASSRTSGGQSHSGELFF. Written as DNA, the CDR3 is TGCGCCAGCAGCCGGACTAGCGGGGGGCAGTCGCACTCCGGGGAGCTGTTTTTT.

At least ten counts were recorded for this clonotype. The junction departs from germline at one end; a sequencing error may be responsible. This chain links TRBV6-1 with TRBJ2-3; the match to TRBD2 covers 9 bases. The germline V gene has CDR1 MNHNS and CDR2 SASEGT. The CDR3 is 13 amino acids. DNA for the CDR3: TGTGCTAGCAGAGCTAGCGGGGCAGATACGCAGTATTTT. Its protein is CASRASGADTQYF.

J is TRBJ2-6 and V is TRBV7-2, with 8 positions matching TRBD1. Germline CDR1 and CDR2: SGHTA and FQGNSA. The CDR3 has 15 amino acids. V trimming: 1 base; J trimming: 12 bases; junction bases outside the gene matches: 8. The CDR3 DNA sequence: TGTGCCAGCAGCTTAGAAGGGACAGGCACCTTCGTCCTGACTTTC. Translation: CASSLEGTGTFVLTF.

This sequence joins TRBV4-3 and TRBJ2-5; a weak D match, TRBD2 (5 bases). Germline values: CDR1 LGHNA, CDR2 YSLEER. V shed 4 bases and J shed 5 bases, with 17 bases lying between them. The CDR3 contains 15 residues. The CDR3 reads CASSPGKVGSETQYF. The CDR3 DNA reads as TGCGCCAGCAGCCCGGGGAAGGTCGGGTCTGAGACCCAGTACTTC.

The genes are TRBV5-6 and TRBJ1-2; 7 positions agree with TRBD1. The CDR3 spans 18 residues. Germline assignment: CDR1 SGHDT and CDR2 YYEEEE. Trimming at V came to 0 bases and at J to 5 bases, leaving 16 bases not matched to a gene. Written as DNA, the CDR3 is TGTGCCAGCAGCTTGGTAGTCGGACAGGTGGGAAGAGGGTATGGCTACACCTTC. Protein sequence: CASSLVVGQVGRGYGYTF. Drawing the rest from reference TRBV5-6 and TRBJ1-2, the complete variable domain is DAGVTQSPTHLIKTRGQQVTLRCSPKSGHDTVSWYQQALGQGPQFIFQYYEEEERQRGNFPDRFSGHQFPNYSSELNVNALLLGDSALYLCASSLVVGQVGRGYGYTFGSGTRLTVV.

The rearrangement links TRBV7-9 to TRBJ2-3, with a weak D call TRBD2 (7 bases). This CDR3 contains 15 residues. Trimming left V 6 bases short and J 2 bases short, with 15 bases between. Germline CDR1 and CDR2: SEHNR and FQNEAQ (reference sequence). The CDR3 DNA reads TGTGCCAGCAGTGCTAGGGCGGGGGCCACAGATACGCAGTATTTT. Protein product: CASSARAGATDTQYF.

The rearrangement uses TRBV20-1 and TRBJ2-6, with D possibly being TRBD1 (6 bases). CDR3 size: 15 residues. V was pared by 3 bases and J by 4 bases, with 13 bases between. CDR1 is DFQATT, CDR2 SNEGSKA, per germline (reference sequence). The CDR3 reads CSARGAGSGANVLTF. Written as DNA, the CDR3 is TGCAGTGCTAGGGGGGCGGGTAGCGGGGCCAACGTCCTGACTTTC.

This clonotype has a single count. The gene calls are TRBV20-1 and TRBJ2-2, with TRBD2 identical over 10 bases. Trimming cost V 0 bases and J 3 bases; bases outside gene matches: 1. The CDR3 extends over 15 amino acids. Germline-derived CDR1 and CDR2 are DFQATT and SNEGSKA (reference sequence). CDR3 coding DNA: TGCAGTGCTAGAGACCTAGCGGGAGACACCGGGGAGCTGTTTTTT. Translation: CSARDLAGDTGELFF.

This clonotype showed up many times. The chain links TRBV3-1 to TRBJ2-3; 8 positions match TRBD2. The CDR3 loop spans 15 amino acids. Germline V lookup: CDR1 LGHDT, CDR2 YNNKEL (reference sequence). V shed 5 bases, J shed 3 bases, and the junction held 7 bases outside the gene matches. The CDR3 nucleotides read TGTGCCAGCAGCTTCAGCAGCGGGGGAACAGATACGCAGTATTTT. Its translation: CASSFSSGGTDTQYF.

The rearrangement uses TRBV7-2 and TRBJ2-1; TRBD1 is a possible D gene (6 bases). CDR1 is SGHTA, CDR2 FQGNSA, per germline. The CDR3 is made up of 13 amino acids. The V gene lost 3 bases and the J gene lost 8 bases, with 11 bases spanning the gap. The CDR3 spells CASSFQGNHEQFF. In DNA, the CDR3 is TGTGCCAGCAGCTTCCAGGGGAACCATGAGCAGTTCTTC.

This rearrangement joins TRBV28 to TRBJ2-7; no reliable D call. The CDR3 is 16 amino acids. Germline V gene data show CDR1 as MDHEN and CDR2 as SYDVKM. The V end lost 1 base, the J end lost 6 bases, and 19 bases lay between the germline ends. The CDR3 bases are TGTGCCAGCAGTTTATCGGCATTATATACGAAGGGCGAGCAGTACTTC. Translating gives CASSLSALYTKGEQYF.

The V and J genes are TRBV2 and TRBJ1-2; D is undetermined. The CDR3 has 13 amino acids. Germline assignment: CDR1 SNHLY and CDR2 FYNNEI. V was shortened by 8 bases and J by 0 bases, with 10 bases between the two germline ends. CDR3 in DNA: TGTGCCAGCGTTGTCGAGGCTAACTATGGCTACACCTTC. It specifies CASVVEANYGYTF.

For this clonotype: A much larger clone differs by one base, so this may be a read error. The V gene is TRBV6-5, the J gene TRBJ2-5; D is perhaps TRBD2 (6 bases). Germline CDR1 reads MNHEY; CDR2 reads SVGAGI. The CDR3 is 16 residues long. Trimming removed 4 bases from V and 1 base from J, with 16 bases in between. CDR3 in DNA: TGTGCCAGCAGTTCCGGTGGCGGGGCCCGCCAAGAGACCCAGTACTTC. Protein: CASSSGGGARQETQYF.

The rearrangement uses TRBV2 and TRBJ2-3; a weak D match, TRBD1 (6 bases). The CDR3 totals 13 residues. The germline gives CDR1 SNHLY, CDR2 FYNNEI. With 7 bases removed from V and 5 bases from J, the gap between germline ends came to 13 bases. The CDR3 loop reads CASTIQGQDTQYF. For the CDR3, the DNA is TGTGCCAGCACTATACAGGGTCAAGATACGCAGTATTTT.

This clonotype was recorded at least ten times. CDR3 sequence reads: CASSHVAGYEQYF. The CDR3 DNA reads as TGTGCCAGCAGTCACGTTGCGGGATACGAGCAGTACTTC. The V gene is TRBV6-2 or TRBV6-3, the J gene TRBJ2-7; possible D gene TRBD2, 6 bases. The CDR3 spans 13 residues. Between the trimmed V and J ends, which lost 5 bases and 4 bases, there was a span of 12 bases. Germline assignment: CDR1 MNHEY and CDR2 SVGEGT.